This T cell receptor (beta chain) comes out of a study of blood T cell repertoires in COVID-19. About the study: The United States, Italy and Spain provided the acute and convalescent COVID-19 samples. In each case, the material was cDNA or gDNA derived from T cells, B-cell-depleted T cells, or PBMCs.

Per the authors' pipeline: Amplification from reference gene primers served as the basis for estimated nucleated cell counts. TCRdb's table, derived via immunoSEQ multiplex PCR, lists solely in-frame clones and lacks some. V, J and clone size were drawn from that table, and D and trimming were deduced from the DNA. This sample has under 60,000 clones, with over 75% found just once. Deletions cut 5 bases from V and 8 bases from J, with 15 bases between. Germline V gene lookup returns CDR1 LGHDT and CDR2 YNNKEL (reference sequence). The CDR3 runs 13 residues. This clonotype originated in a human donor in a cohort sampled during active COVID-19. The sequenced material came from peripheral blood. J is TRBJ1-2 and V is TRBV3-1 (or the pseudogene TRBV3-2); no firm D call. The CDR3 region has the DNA TGTGCCAGCAGCTTCTCGCGGGAAGGCGGCTACACCTTC. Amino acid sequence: CASSFSREGGYTF.